This entry is about one T cell receptor (beta chain). Its antigen remains unknown. At one end, the junction sequence differs from germline, possibly due to a read error. The TCR beta CDR3 regions underwent amplification from RNA transcripts. Following a first-round RT-PCR that used HTBI primers, a second-round multiplex PCR was carried out. TCRdb passed the multiplex PCR reads through MiXCR, listing each CDR3 protein once. Here the sample spans roughly 51,000 distinct CDR3 sequences, less than 65% being singletons. The CDR3 length is 11 residues. Per germline, CDR1 MNHGY and CDR2 SAAAGT. The sample originates from a study of Graves' ophthalmopathy and Graves' hyperthyroidism. General observations from the study: Both an approximately 68% sensitivity and a roughly 75% specificity characterized the model's predictions of ophthalmopathy progression. Appearing in blood as well were most expanded thyroid clonotypes above 0.001 frequency.

This sequence joins TRBV6-8 and TRBJ2-7; D is unresolved. The source of this sequence is an adult man with Graves' ophthalmopathy. Sequenced sample: peripheral blood. CDR3 DNA sequence: TGTGCCAGCACCCCCACCTATGAGCAGTACTTC. This codes for CASTPTYEQYF.